This is a list of T cell receptor beta chains from one sample in a study of shared clonotypes between healthy human individuals. Repertoires were generated with immunoSEQ multiplex PCR, while TCRdb's copy carries only in-frame clones and drops some. This table holds around 1,000,000 clones, roughly 80% found once. The source material was memory CD4+ T cells from PBMCs. The receptors here all came from a young man in good health. Some clones in this sample may be carry-over from other donors' samples. Each CDR3 is given with its conserved first and last residue. D genes are given only for firm matches. Rows may omit the clone size; those that give it use once, few, many or a size class.

j_gene	len	abundance	d_gene	v_gene	CDR3aa	CDR3nt
TRBJ2-7	12	NA	NA	TRBV7-8	CASSSGGGFQYF	TGTGCCAGCAGCTCGGGGGGCGGATTCCAGTACTTC
TRBJ2-7	15	NA	NA	TRBV4-3	CASSQDPRVSYEQYF	TGCGCCAGCAGCCAAGATCCCCGGGTTTCCTACGAGCAGTACTTC
TRBJ2-2	15	NA	NA	TRBV4-2	CASRERARVAGELFF	TGTGCCAGCAGGGAACGGGCGCGGGTGGCCGGGGAGCTGTTTTTT
TRBJ1-1	14	NA	NA	TRBV2	CASSPRPRNTEAFF	TGTGCCAGCAGCCCGAGGCCCAGGAACACTGAAGCTTTCTTT
TRBJ1-2	14	NA	NA	TRBV29-1	CSVEEATGPRGYTF	TGCAGCGTTGAAGAAGCAACCGGCCCCCGGGGCTACACCTTC
TRBJ2-5	10	NA	NA	TRBV20-1	CSATQETQYF	TGCAGTGCTACCCAAGAGACCCAGTACTTC
TRBJ1-1	13	once	NA	TRBV2	CASRARGNTEAFF	TGTGCCAGCAGGGCCAGAGGGAACACTGAAGCTTTCTTT
TRBJ1-5	14	NA	NA	TRBV2	CASSDAGRNQPQHF	TGTGCCAGCAGTGACGCCGGGAGAAATCAGCCCCAGCATTTT
TRBJ2-5	13	NA	NA	TRBV5-1	CASSRTWGETQYF	TGCGCCAGCAGTCGTACTTGGGGGGAGACCCAGTACTTC
TRBJ1-4	15	NA	NA	TRBV28	CASSFGRGLNEKLFF	TGTGCCAGCAGTTTCGGGAGGGGCCTTAATGAAAAACTGTTTTTT
TRBJ2-1	13	NA	TRBD2	TRBV29-1	CSVGTSGRYEQFF	TGCAGCGTTGGGACTAGCGGGAGGTATGAGCAGTTCTTC
TRBJ2-6	16	NA	NA	TRBV11-2	CASRRSGFSGANVLTF	TGTGCCAGCAGACGGTCAGGGTTCTCTGGGGCCAACGTCCTGACTTTC
TRBJ2-1	13	NA	NA	TRBV5-4	CASSSDVNNEQFF	TGTGCCAGCAGCTCGGACGTAAACAATGAGCAGTTCTTC
TRBJ2-7	14	NA	NA	TRBV6-5	CASSYGTGPYEQYF	TGTGCCAGCAGTTACGGAACAGGGCCCTACGAGCAGTACTTC
TRBJ2-5	14	NA	TRBD2	TRBV2	CASMTSGRGETQYF	TGTGCCAGCATGACTAGCGGGAGGGGAGAGACCCAGTACTTC
TRBJ2-3	15	NA	NA	TRBV9	CASSVGAQAADTQYF	TGTGCCAGCAGCGTAGGAGCCCAGGCGGCAGATACGCAGTATTTT
TRBJ1-2	14	NA	NA	TRBV4-3	CASSQETGIYGYTF	TGCGCCAGCAGCCAAGAAACAGGGATCTATGGCTACACCTTC
TRBJ1-1	13	NA	NA	TRBV7-8	CASSFDSLIEAFF	TGTGCCAGCAGCTTCGATTCATTGATTGAAGCTTTCTTT
TRBJ1-3	13	NA	NA	TRBV28	CASSISSGNTIYF	TGTGCCAGCAGTATCAGCTCTGGAAACACCATATATTTT
TRBJ2-1	16	many	NA	TRBV21-1	CASSKVSRGLSNEQFF	TGTGCCAGCAGCAAGGTTAGTAGAGGGTTGAGCAATGAGCAGTTCTTC
TRBJ2-5	14	NA	NA	TRBV6-5	CASSYGGRLGTQYF	TGTGCCAGCAGTTACGGGGGCCGCCTCGGGACCCAGTACTTC
TRBJ2-5	14	NA	NA	TRBV5-1	CASSSRLVSSTQYF	TGCGCCAGCAGCTCGAGACTAGTTTCTTCGACCCAGTACTTC
TRBJ2-1	14	NA	NA	TRBV7-2	CASSLAGAYNEQFF	TGTGCCAGCAGCTTAGCGGGAGCTTACAATGAGCAGTTCTTC
TRBJ1-1	14	NA	NA	TRBV30	CAWSSGGRGTEAFF	TGTGCCTGGAGTTCGGGAGGCCGGGGTACTGAGGCTTTCTTT
TRBJ2-3	15	NA	NA	TRBV28	CASRVSGLSTDTQYF	TGTGCCAGCAGGGTTAGCGGACTCAGCACAGATACGCAGTATTTT
TRBJ2-3	16	NA	TRBD2	TRBV5-6	CASSLFTSGSSDTQYF	TGTGCCAGCAGCTTGTTTACTAGCGGGAGTTCAGATACGCAGTATTTT
TRBJ1-2	13	few	NA	TRBV19	CASSIGGDGGYTF	TGTGCCAGTAGTATTGGAGGCGACGGTGGCTACACCTTC
TRBJ2-2	13	few	NA	TRBV9	CASSVSVPGELFF	TGTGCCAGCAGCGTATCAGTGCCCGGGGAGCTGTTTTTT
TRBJ1-5	12	NA	NA	TRBV5-8	CASGPNNQPQHF	TGTGCCAGCGGCCCCAACAATCAGCCCCAGCATTTT
TRBJ2-7	16	NA	NA	TRBV4-2	CASSQEVGVGGNEQYF	TGTGCCAGCAGCCAAGAGGTGGGAGTGGGTGGAAACGAGCAGTACTTC
TRBJ2-2	13	NA	NA	TRBV19	CASSIRGTGELFF	TGTGCCAGTAGTATTAGGGGGACCGGGGAGCTGTTTTTT
TRBJ1-1	13	NA	NA	TRBV14	CASSSGPVTEAFF	TGTGCCAGCAGCTCGGGGCCAGTCACTGAAGCTTTCTTT
TRBJ1-1	14	few	NA	TRBV19	CASSMLKETTEAFF	TGTGCCAGTAGTATGCTTAAGGAGACCACTGAAGCTTTCTTT
TRBJ1-1	15	few	NA	TRBV6-1	CASSGGGLHLTEAFF	TGTGCCAGCAGTGGGGGGGGCCTCCATCTGACTGAAGCTTTCTTT
TRBJ2-3	17	once	NA	TRBV11-2	CASSFYPGTATTDTQYF	TGTGCCAGCAGCTTTTACCCCGGGACGGCTACCACAGATACGCAGTATTTT
TRBJ1-4	13	NA	TRBD1	TRBV7-8	CASSLGGDSRLFF	TGTGCCAGCAGCTTAGGTGGGGACAGTCGTCTGTTTTTT
TRBJ2-2	15	few	NA	TRBV19	CASSWDFLNTGELFF	TGTGCCAGTAGTTGGGACTTCCTAAACACCGGGGAGCTGTTTTTT
TRBJ2-2	14	NA	NA	TRBV28	CASSLVQNTGELFF	TGTGCCAGCAGTTTAGTTCAGAACACCGGGGAGCTGTTTTTT
TRBJ1-1	13	NA	NA	TRBV27	CASPQGWDTEAFF	TGTGCCAGTCCACAAGGGTGGGACACTGAAGCTTTCTTT
TRBJ1-5	17	NA	TRBD1	TRBV7-9	CASSLDGTGGSNQPQHF	TGTGCCAGCAGCTTAGACGGTACAGGGGGCAGCAATCAGCCCCAGCATTTT
TRBJ2-7	15	NA	NA	TRBV9	CASSVVASPPGEQYF	TGTGCCAGCAGCGTAGTGGCTAGCCCCCCGGGTGAGCAGTACTTC
TRBJ1-5	15	NA	NA	TRBV5-1	CASSLVPGSNQPQHF	TGCGCCAGCAGCTTGGTTCCTGGGAGCAATCAGCCCCAGCATTTT
TRBJ2-6	16	NA	NA	TRBV6-5	CASSYSGTSGANVLTF	TGTGCCAGCAGTTACTCGGGGACTTCTGGGGCCAACGTCCTGACTTTC
TRBJ1-3	16	NA	TRBD1	TRBV7-9	CASSLGTGQGRNTIYF	TGTGCCAGCAGCCTTGGGACAGGGCAAGGTCGAAACACCATATATTTT
TRBJ2-3	16	NA	NA	TRBV11-3	CASSLGGWVSTDTQYF	TGTGCCAGCAGCTTAGGCGGCTGGGTTAGCACAGATACGCAGTATTTT
TRBJ2-3	13	NA	NA	TRBV19	CASSGGPADTQYF	TGTGCCAGTAGTGGGGGTCCCGCAGATACGCAGTATTTT
TRBJ2-2	15	NA	TRBD2	TRBV7-2	CASSLRTSGIGELFF	TGTGCCAGCAGCCTAAGGACTAGCGGGATCGGGGAGCTGTTTTTT